This T cell receptor (beta chain) stems from a study of cytomegalovirus exposure and HLA in healthy donors. Germline CDR1 is MDHEN and CDR2 is SYDVKM. The CDR3 loop spans 16 amino acids. The trim removed 10 bases at V and 0 bases at J, leaving 7 bases unmatched. PCR involved 60 Vbeta and 13 Jbeta primers. The table came from immunoSEQ multiplex PCR; TCRdb's copy has only in-frame clones and leaves some out. Of approximately 190,000 clones listed, approximately 90% are singletons. V is TRBV28 and J is TRBJ2-6, with TRBD1 matching 9 bases. The sequence was collected from a boy aged 2-9 years in good health and CMV-seronegative. The sample consisted of PBMCs. The CDR3 DNA reads as TGTGCCATAGGGGACAGGGTTCACTCTGGGGCCAACGTCCTGACTTTC. Translating gives CAIGDRVHSGANVLTF.